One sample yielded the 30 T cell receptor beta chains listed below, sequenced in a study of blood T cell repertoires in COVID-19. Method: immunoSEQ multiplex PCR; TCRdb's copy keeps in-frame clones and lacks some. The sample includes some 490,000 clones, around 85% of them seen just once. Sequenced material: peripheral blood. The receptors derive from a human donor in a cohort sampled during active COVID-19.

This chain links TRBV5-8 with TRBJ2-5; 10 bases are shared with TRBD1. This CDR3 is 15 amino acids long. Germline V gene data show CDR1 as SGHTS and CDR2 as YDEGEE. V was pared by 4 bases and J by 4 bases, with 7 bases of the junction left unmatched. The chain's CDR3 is CASSRDRGFGETQYF. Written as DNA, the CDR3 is TGTGCCAGCAGCCGGGACAGGGGATTTGGAGAGACCCAGTACTTC.

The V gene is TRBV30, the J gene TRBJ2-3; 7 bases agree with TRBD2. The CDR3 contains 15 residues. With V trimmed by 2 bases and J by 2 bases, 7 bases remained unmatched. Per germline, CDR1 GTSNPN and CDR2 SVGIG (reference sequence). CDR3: CAWSRGLTNTDTQYF. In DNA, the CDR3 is TGTGCCTGGAGTCGGGGACTAACCAACACAGATACGCAGTATTTT. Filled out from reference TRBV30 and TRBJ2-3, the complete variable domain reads SQTIHQWPATLVQPVGSPLSLECTVEGTSNPNLYWYRQAAGRGLQLLFYSVGIGQISSEVPQNLSASRPQDRQFILSSKKLLLSDSGFYLCAWSRGLTNTDTQYFGPGTRLTVL.

CDR3 region: CASSPPGLAGVGEQFF. The CDR3 coding sequence is TGTGCCAGCAGCCCTCCGGGACTAGCGGGAGTCGGTGAGCAGTTCTTC. The genes are TRBV5-4 and TRBJ2-1, with 14 positions matching TRBD2. V was pared by 4 bases and J by 9 bases, with 9 bases of the junction left unmatched. Germline CDR1 SGHNT, CDR2 YYREEE (reference sequence). The CDR3 contains 16 residues.

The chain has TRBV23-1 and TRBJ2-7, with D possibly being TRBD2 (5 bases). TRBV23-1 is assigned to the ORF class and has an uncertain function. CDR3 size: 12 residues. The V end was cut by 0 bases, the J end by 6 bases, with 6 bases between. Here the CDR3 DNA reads TGCGCCAGCAGTCAATCTCGGGGCGAGCAGTACTTC. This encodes CASSQSRGEQYF.

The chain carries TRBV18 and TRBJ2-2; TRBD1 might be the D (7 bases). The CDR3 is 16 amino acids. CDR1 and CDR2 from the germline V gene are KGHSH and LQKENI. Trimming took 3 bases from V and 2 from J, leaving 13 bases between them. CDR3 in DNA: TGTGCCAGCTCACCTATCCAGGGGGGCAACACCGGGGAGCTGTTTTTT. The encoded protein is CASSPIQGGNTGELFF.

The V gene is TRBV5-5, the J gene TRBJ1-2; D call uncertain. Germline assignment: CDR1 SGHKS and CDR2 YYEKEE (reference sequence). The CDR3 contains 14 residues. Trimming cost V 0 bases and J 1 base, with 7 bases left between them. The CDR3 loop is CASSLGRVNYGYTF. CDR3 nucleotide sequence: TGTGCCAGCAGCTTGGGGCGGGTTAACTATGGCTACACCTTC.

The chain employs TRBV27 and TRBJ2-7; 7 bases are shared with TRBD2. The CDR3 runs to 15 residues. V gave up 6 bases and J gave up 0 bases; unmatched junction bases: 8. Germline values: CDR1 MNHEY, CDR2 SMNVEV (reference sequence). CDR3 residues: CASRERGSYSYEQYF. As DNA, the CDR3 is TGTGCCAGCAGAGAACGCGGGAGTTACTCCTACGAGCAGTACTTC.

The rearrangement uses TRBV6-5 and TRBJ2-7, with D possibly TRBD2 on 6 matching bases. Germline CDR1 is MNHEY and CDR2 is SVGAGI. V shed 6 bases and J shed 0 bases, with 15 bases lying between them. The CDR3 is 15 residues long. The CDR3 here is CASRDYLQSSYEQYF. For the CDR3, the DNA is TGTGCCAGCAGGGACTATCTACAGAGCTCCTACGAGCAGTACTTC.

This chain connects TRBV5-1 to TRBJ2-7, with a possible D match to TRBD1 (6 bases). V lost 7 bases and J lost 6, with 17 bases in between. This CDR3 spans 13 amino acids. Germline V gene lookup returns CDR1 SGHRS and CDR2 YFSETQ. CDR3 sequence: CASSRQDIPEQYF. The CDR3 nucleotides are TGCGCCAGCTCCAGACAGGACATACCCGAGCAGTACTTC.

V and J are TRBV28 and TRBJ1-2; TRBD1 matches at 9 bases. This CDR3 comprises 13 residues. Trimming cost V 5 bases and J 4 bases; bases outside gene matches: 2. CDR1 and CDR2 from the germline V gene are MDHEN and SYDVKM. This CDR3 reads CASSPGQGYGYTF. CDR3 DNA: TGTGCCAGCAGTCCGGGACAGGGCTATGGCTACACCTTC.

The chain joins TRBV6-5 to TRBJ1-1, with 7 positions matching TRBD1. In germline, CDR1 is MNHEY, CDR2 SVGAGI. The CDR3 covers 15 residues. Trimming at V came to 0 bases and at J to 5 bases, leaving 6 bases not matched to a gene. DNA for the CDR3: TGTGCCAGCAGTTACTCGACAGGGCGACTTACTGAAGCTTTCTTT. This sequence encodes CASSYSTGRLTEAFF.

CDR3 DNA sequence: TGTGCCAGCAGCTCGACTAGCGGGGGGTACGAGCAGTACTTC. The encoded protein is CASSSTSGGYEQYF. The V gene is TRBV5-6, the J gene TRBJ2-7, with TRBD2 matching 13 bases. V shed 3 bases and J 4 bases; nucleotides not matched to a gene: 1. The V gene's germline CDR1 is SGHDT and CDR2 YYEEEE. The CDR3 has 14 residues. Full variable domain (remainder filled in from reference TRBV5-6 and TRBJ2-7): DAGVTQSPTHLIKTRGQQVTLRCSPKSGHDTVSWYQQALGQGPQFIFQYYEEEERQRGNFPDRFSGHQFPNYSSELNVNALLLGDSALYLCASSSTSGGYEQYFGPGTRLTVT.

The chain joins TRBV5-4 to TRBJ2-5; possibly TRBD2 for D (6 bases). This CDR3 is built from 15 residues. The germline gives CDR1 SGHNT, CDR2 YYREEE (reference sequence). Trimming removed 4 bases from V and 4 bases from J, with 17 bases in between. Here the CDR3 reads CASSPGRREAETQYF. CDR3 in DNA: TGTGCCAGCAGCCCCGGGCGGCGGGAAGCAGAGACCCAGTACTTC.

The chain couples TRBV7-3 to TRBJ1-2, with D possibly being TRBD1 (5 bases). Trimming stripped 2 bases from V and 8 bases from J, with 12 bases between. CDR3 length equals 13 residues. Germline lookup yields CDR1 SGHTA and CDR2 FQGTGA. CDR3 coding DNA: TGTGCCAGCAGCTTACAGGGAAGTGAAGGCTACACCTTC. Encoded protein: CASSLQGSEGYTF.

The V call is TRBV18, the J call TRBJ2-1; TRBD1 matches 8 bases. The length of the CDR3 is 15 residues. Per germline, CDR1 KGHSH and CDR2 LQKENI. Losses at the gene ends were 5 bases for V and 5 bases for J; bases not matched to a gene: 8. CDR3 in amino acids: CASSSGTGLHNEQFF. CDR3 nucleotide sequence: TGTGCCAGCTCATCCGGGACAGGATTGCACAATGAGCAGTTCTTC.

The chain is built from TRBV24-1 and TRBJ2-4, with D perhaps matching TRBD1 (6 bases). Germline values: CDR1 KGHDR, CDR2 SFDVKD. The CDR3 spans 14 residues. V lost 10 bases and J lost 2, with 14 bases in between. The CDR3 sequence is CATPSGQSKNIQYF. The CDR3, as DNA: TGTGCCACTCCATCGGGACAATCCAAAAACATTCAGTACTTC.

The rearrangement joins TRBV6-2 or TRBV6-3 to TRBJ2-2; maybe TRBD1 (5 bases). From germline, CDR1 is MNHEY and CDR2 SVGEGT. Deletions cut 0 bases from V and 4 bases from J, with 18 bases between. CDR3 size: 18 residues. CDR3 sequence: CASSYSAPRAVTTGELFF. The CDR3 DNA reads TGTGCCAGCAGTTACTCCGCCCCCAGGGCGGTTACCACCGGGGAGCTGTTTTTT.

The CDR3 region is CASSPGDRYEQYF. CDR3 in DNA: TGTGCCAGCAGCCCAGGGGACCGCTACGAGCAGTACTTC. V is TRBV5-4 and J is TRBJ2-7; a possible D gene is TRBD1 (6 bases). The CDR3 runs to 13 residues. V lost 4 bases to trimming and J lost 3 bases, with 11 bases between them. Per the germline V gene, CDR1 is SGHNT and CDR2 is YYREEE (reference sequence).

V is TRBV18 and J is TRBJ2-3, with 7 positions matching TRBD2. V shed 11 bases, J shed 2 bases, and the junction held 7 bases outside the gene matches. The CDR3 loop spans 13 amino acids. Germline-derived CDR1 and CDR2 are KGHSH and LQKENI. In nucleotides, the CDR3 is TGTGCCTCGAGCGGGGAGGTCACAGATACGCAGTATTTT. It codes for CASSGEVTDTQYF.

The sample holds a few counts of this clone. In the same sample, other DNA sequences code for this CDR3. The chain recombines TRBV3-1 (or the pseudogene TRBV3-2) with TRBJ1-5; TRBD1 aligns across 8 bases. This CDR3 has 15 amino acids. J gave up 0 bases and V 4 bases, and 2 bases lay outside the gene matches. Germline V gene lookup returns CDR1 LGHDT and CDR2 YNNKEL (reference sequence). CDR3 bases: TGTGCCAGCAGCCTCGGGACAGGTAGCAATCAGCCCCAGCATTTT. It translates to CASSLGTGSNQPQHF.

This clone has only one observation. The CDR3 coding sequence is TGTGCCAGCAGTTACGGGAGGTTGGGAAGAATGGCTTTCTTT. This codes for CASSYGRLGRMAFF. V and J are TRBV6-5 and TRBJ1-1; D unclear. This CDR3 contains 14 residues. From germline, CDR1 is MNHEY and CDR2 SVGAGI. V was pared by 2 bases and J by 11 bases, with 18 bases between.

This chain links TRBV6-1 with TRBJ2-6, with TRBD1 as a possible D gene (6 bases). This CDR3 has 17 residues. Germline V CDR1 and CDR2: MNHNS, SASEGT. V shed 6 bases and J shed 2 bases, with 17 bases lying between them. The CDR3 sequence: CASRETAGVAGANVLTF. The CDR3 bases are TGTGCCAGCAGAGAAACCGCAGGGGTAGCTGGGGCCAACGTCCTGACTTTC.

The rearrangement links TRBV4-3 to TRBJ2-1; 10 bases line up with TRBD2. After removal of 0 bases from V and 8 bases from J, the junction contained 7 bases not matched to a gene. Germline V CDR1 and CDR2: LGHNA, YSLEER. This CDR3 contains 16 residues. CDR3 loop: CASSQDMSSGGHEQFF. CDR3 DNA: TGCGCCAGCAGCCAAGATATGTCTAGCGGGGGCCATGAGCAGTTCTTC.

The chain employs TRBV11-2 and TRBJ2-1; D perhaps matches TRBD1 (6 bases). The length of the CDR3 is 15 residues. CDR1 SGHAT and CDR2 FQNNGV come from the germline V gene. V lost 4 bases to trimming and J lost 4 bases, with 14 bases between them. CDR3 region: CASSSPGHLYNEQFF. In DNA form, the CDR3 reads TGTGCCAGCAGCTCCCCGGGACATTTATACAATGAGCAGTTCTTC. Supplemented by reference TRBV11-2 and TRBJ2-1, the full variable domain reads EAGVAQSPRYKIIEKRQSVAFWCNPISGHATLYWYQQILGQGPKLLIQFQNNGVVDDSQLPKDRFSAERLKGVDSTLKIQPAKLEDSAVYLCASSSPGHLYNEQFFGPGTRLTVL.

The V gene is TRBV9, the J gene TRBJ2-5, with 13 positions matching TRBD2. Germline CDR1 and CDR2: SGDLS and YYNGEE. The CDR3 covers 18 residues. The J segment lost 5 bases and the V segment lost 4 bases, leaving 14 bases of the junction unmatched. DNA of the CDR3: TGTGCCAGCAGCCTCCTACCGGGACTAGCGGGATTAGGGGAGACCCAGTACTTC. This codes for CASSLLPGLAGLGETQYF.

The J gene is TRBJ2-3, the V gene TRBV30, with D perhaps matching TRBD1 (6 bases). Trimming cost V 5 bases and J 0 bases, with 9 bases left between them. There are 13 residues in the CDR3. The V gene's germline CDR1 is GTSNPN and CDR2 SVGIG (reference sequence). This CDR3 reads CAWGQFSTDTQYF. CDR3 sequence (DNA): TGTGCCTGGGGACAGTTTAGCACAGATACGCAGTATTTT.

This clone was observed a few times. DNA of the CDR3: TGTGCCAGCAGCTTAGCGGCAGGGGATCACACCATATATTTT. Its protein is CASSLAAGDHTIYF. The rearrangement links TRBV7-2 to TRBJ1-3; D is perhaps TRBD1 (6 bases). The CDR3 length is 14 residues. Germline values: CDR1 SGHTA, CDR2 FQGNSA. Trimming left V 0 bases short and J 8 bases short, with 11 bases between.

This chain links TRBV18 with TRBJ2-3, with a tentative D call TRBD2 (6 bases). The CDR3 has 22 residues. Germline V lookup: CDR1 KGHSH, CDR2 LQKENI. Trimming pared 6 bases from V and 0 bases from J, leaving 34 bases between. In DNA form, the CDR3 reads TGTGCCAGCTCTACCTCCATCGGGGGTGTTGCGCTTGTTGGAGAAAGCACAGATACGCAGTATTTT. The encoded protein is CASSTSIGGVALVGESTDTQYF.

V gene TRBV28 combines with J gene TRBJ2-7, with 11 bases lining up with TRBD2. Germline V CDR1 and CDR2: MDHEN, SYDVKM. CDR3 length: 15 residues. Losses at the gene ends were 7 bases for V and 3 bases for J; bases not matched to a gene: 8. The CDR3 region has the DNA TGTGCCAGCAAACGACTAGCGGGGACCTTCTACGAGCAGTACTTC. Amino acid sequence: CASKRLAGTFYEQYF.

CDR3 loop: CAWMGGRNEQFF. CDR3 DNA: TGTGCCTGGATGGGGGGACGCAATGAGCAGTTCTTC. The chain has TRBV30 and TRBJ2-1, with D possibly matching TRBD2 (6 bases). The CDR3 extends over 12 amino acids. V was trimmed by 4 bases and J by 6 bases, leaving 10 bases between them. CDR1 GTSNPN and CDR2 SVGIG come from the germline V gene (reference sequence).